This entry features one T cell receptor beta chain sequence. This record belongs to a study of long-term antiretroviral therapy in people with HIV. It was version v3.0 of the immunoSEQ assay that was run at survey level. Clones were read by immunoSEQ multiplex PCR, and TCRdb kept only the in-frame ones, dropping some. The sample has more than 12,000 clones, around 80% seen once. This CDR3 is 15 amino acids long. CDR1 SGHNT and CDR2 YYREEE come from the germline V gene (reference sequence). V shed 2 bases and J 3 bases; nucleotides not matched to a gene: 4. The receptor's source is a man aged 35-49 years with HIV. The source material was unsorted PBMCs, sampled 1.3 years before starting antiretroviral therapy. The chain joins TRBV5-4 to TRBJ2-3; 9 bases map to TRBD1. CDR3 sequence (DNA): TGTGCCAGCAGCTTCGGACAGGGGATAACAGATACGCAGTATTTT. Protein sequence: CASSFGQGITDTQYF.